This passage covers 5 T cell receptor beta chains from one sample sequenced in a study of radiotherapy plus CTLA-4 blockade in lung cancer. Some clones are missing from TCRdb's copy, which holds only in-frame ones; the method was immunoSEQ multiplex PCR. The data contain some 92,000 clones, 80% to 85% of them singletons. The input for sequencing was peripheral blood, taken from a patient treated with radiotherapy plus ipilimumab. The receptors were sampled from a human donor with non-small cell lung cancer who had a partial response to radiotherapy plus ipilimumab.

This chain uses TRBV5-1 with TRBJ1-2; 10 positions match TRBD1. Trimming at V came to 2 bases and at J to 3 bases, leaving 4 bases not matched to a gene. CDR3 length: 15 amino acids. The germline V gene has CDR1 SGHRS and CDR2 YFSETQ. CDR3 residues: CASSFTTGGDYGYTF. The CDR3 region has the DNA TGCGCCAGCAGCTTTACGACAGGGGGCGACTATGGCTACACCTTC.

Written as DNA, the CDR3 is TGCAGCGTTGAAGTCCCCCCCAGCACTGAAGCTTTCTTT. It yields the protein CSVEVPPSTEAFF. The V call is TRBV29-1, the J call TRBJ1-1; D remains unclear. The germline CDR1 and CDR2 sequences are SQVTM and ANQGSEA. This CDR3 comprises 13 residues. Trimming removed 1 base at V and 4 bases at J, with 10 bases between.

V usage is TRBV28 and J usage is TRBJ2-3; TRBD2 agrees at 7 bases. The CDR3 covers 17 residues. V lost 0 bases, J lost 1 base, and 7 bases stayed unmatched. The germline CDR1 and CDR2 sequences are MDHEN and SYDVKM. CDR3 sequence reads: CASSLWEAGARTDTQYF. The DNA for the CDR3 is TGTGCCAGCAGTTTATGGGAGGCGGGAGCTCGCACAGATACGCAGTATTTT.

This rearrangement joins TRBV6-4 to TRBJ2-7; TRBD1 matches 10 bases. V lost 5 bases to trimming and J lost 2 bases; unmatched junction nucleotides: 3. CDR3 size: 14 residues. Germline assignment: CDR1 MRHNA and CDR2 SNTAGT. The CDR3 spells CASSLGQGAYEQYF. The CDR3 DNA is TGTGCCAGCAGTCTCGGACAGGGGGCCTACGAGCAGTACTTC.

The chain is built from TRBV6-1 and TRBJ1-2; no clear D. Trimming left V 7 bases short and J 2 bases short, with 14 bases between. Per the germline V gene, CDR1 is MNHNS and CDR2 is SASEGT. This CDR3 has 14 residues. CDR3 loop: CASNMTPRNYGYTF. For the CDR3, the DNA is TGTGCCAGCAATATGACTCCGCGAAACTATGGCTACACCTTC.